A selection of T cell receptor beta chains follows, all from one sample in a study of Graves' ophthalmopathy and Graves' hyperthyroidism. TCRdb called the multiplex PCR reads again in MiXCR, with one record for every CDR3 protein. The table includes hundreds of thousands of distinct CDR3 sequences, roughly two fifths detected once. The sequencing sample was made of peripheral blood. The receptors come from an adult man with Graves' ophthalmopathy. CDR3s include the opening cysteine and the closing phenylalanine or tryptophan. D genes are given only for firm matches. Not all rows give a size; the values are once, few, many and, for expanded clones, a class.

v_gene,j_gene,d_gene,abundance,len,CDR3aa,CDR3nt
TRBV19,TRBJ1-4,-,many,15,CASSIWDGANEKLFF,TGTGCCAGTAGTATTTGGGACGGAGCTAATGAAAAACTGTTTTTT
TRBV5-5,TRBJ2-7,TRBD1,many,14,CASSPWTGGYEQYF,TGTGCCAGCAGCCCGTGGACAGGGGGCTACGAGCAGTACTTC
TRBV10-2,TRBJ1-5,-,many,14,CASSEGYSNQPQHF,TGCGCCAGCAGTGAGGGATATAGCAATCAGCCCCAGCATTTT
TRBV30,TRBJ2-7,-,-,13,CAWEYGGGYEQYF,TGTGCCTGGGAATACGGGGGTGGTTACGAGCAGTACTTC
TRBV7-2,TRBJ1-2,-,once,14,CASSSYRQDYGYTF,TGTGCCAGCAGCAGCTACAGGCAGGATTATGGCTACACCTTC
TRBV29-1,TRBJ2-7,-,many,17,CSVEDSGAARSSYEQYF,TGCAGCGTTGAAGATTCGGGTGCTGCAAGGAGCTCCTACGAGCAGTACTTC
TRBV29-1,TRBJ2-5,TRBD2,-,11,CSVSGGKTQYF,TGCAGCGTAAGCGGGGGAAAGACCCAGTACTTC
TRBV19,TRBJ1-5,TRBD1,few,15,CAWSIPGQLNQPQHF,TGTGCCTGGAGTATCCCGGGACAGCTTAATCAGCCCCAGCATTTT
TRBV10-3,TRBJ2-6,-,-,16,CASSLVQWPGANVLTF,TGTGCCAGCAGTTTAGTACAGTGGCCAGGGGCCAACGTCCTGACTTTC
TRBV25-1,TRBJ1-2,-,few,13,CASVRGQSYGYTF,TGTGCCAGCGTCCGAGGACAGTCCTATGGCTACACCTTC